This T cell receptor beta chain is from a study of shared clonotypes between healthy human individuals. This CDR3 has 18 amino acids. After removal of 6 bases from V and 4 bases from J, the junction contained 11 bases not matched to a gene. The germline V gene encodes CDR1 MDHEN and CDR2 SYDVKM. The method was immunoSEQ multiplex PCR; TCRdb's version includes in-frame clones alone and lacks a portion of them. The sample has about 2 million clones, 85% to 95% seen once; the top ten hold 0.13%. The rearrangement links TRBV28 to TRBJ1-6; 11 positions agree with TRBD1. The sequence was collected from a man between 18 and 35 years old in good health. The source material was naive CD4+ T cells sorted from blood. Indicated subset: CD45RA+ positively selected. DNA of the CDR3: TGTGCCAGCAGATCCTCGGAGGGACAGGGGGATTATAATTCACCCCTCCACTTT. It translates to CASRSSEGQGDYNSPLHF.